A single sample gave rise to the 28 T cell receptor beta chains below, sequenced in a study of T-cell memory formation after mild COVID-19. In TCRdb, the 5' RACE reads were re-called with MiXCR into one record per CDR3 protein. The repertoire consists of about 390,000 distinct CDR3 sequences, with roughly 20% occurring once and the leading ten covering around 13%. Sequenced material: PBMCs or a T cell subset sorted from them (not recorded which). These receptors originate from an adult woman who had mild COVID-19 (a few samples of this study predate the infection). Cell type and time point are not known.

There are a few counts of this clonotype. The gene calls are TRBV5-5 and TRBJ2-1; tentatively, D is TRBD1 or TRBD2 (5 bases each). Trimming took 3 bases from V and 1 from J, leaving 17 bases between them. The CDR3 has 17 amino acids. CDR1 SGHKS and CDR2 YYEKEE come from the germline V gene (reference sequence). The DNA for the CDR3 is TGTGCCAGCAGCTCTGGGGACCTGCGTTTTTCCTACAATGAGCAGTTCTTC. This translates into CASSSGDLRFSYNEQFF.

This clonotype was observed many times. The V call is TRBV24-1, the J call TRBJ1-1; D unclear. Per the germline V gene, CDR1 is KGHDR and CDR2 is SFDVKD. The CDR3 is 12 amino acids. The ends were cut back, 3 bases at V and 7 bases at J, with 8 bases in the middle. CDR3 region: CATSDVGHEAFF. For the CDR3, the DNA is TGTGCCACCAGTGATGTAGGCCATGAAGCTTTCTTT.

This clonotype showed up just a few times. The chain employs TRBV12-3 or TRBV12-4 and TRBJ2-1, with 11 bases matching TRBD2. With 6 bases clipped from V and 4 bases from J, the junction kept 5 bases outside the gene matches. The CDR3 runs 15 residues. The CDR3 is CASSQRLAGYNEQFF. The CDR3, as DNA: TGTGCCAGCAGCCAGAGACTAGCGGGGTACAATGAGCAGTTCTTC.

This clonotype occurred many times. This chain links TRBV20-1 with TRBJ2-3, with 10 bases lining up with TRBD2. CDR3 length: 13 amino acids. The junction had 3 bases not matched to a gene; V was cut back by 4 bases and J by 5 bases. Germline assignment: CDR1 DFQATT and CDR2 SNEGSKA (reference sequence). CDR3 residues: CSAIPSGRDTQYF. The CDR3 coding sequence is TGCAGTGCTATACCTAGCGGGAGAGATACGCAGTATTTT.

This chain uses TRBV5-6 with TRBJ2-3; TRBD1 or TRBD2 may be the D gene (5 bases each). Germline values: CDR1 SGHDT, CDR2 YYEEEE. The V end was cut by 4 bases, the J end by 0 bases, with 12 bases between. There are 15 residues in the CDR3. For the CDR3, the DNA is TGTGCCAGCAGCCCCCGCTGGGACAGCACAGATACGCAGTATTTT. It yields the protein CASSPRWDSTDTQYF.

This clonotype was found a few times. This chain uses TRBV12-3 or TRBV12-4 with TRBJ1-1; D call uncertain. V lost 7 bases to trimming and J lost 1 base, with 13 bases between them. The CDR3 runs to 14 residues. The CDR3 is CASNLGRENTEAFF. The DNA of the CDR3 is TGTGCCAGCAACCTAGGACGGGAGAACACTGAAGCTTTCTTT.

J is TRBJ2-5 and V is TRBV6-6, with 11 bases matching TRBD2. CDR3 length equals 17 residues. The junction had 12 bases not matched to a gene; V was cut back by 7 bases and J by 2 bases. Per germline, CDR1 MNHNY and CDR2 SVGAGI (reference sequence). The CDR3 reads CASTVGLLAGVQETQYF. In DNA, the CDR3 is TGTGCCAGCACGGTGGGCTTACTAGCGGGAGTACAAGAGACCCAGTACTTC.

This chain links TRBV6-4 with TRBJ2-2; weak D call: TRBD1 (5 bases). The V gene lost 1 base and the J gene lost 1 base, with 7 bases spanning the gap. The CDR3 loop spans 15 amino acids. Germline CDR1 MRHNA, CDR2 SNTAGT. The CDR3 loop reads CASSDLGQNTGELFF. Written as DNA, the CDR3 is TGTGCCAGCAGTGACTTGGGGCAGAACACCGGGGAGCTGTTTTTT.

The chain employs TRBV12-3 or TRBV12-4 and TRBJ2-1, with 7 positions matching TRBD1. With 5 bases clipped from V and 5 bases from J, the junction kept 15 bases outside the gene matches. The CDR3 runs to 17 residues. In DNA, the CDR3 is TGTGCCAGCAGTGTCTGGACAGGCCGCAGTTCCAACAATGAGCAGTTCTTC. Protein sequence: CASSVWTGRSSNNEQFF.

This clonotype was seen only a few times. The chain carries TRBV7-7 and TRBJ2-7; unclear D gene. The V end lost 1 base, the J end lost 3 bases, and 7 bases lay between the germline ends. Germline CDR1 is SSHAT and CDR2 is FNYEAQ (reference sequence). There are 13 residues in the CDR3. The DNA for the CDR3 is TGTGCCAGCAGCTTAGGGGTCAACTACGAGCAGTACTTC. Its protein is CASSLGVNYEQYF.

In this sample, this clonotype turned up a few times. The rearrangement links TRBV12-3 or TRBV12-4 to TRBJ1-2; D is possibly TRBD1 (5 bases). V lost 7 bases and J lost 4, with 13 bases in between. The CDR3 has 13 amino acids. The CDR3 region has the DNA TGTGCCAGCACTCCGCAGGGTGCCTATGGCTACACCTTC. Translated: CASTPQGAYGYTF.

This clonotype was recorded a few times. The chain has TRBV7-6 and TRBJ1-1, with D tentatively TRBD1 (5 bases). This CDR3 comprises 15 residues. Looked up from germline, CDR1 is SGHVS and CDR2 is FNYEAQ. Trimming cost V 4 bases and J 5 bases, with 17 bases left between them. CDR3 coding DNA: TGTGCCAGCAGCTCCAGCGCTGGGGGTGGTACTGAAGCTTTCTTT. This codes for CASSSSAGGGTEAFF.

The chain employs TRBV15 and TRBJ2-1; 12 bases are shared with TRBD2. Germline V gene lookup returns CDR1 LNHNV and CDR2 YYDKDF (reference sequence). The CDR3 contains 16 residues. Germline trimming cut 2 bases from V and 7 bases from J; bases unmatched to any gene: 6. The DNA for the CDR3 is TGTGCCACCAGCAGACCCGGGACTAGCGGGTTTAATGAGCAGTTCTTC. Amino acid sequence: CATSRPGTSGFNEQFF.

This clonotype has more than one count but fewer than ten. The J gene is TRBJ1-1, the V gene TRBV5-6; no clear D gene. The V gene lost 4 bases and the J gene lost 4 bases, with 11 bases spanning the gap. The CDR3 totals 13 residues. The germline gives CDR1 SGHDT, CDR2 YYEEEE. The CDR3 is CASSGEGRTEAFF. CDR3 bases: TGTGCCAGCAGCGGTGAAGGCCGCACTGAAGCTTTCTTT.

About this clonotype: An end of the junction does not agree with germline; a read error may underlie this. The chain uses TRBV3-1 and TRBJ2-3, with 8 bases aligning to TRBD2. Germline CDR1 and CDR2: LGHDT and YNNKEL (reference sequence). The CDR3 totals 15 residues. This CDR3 is CASSQVGLGTDTQYF. DNA of the CDR3: TGTGCCAGCAGCCAAGTGGGACTAGGCACCGATACGCAGTATTTT.

This sequence joins TRBV20-1 and TRBJ2-4; 7 nucleotides line up with TRBD2. Losses at the gene ends were 4 bases for V and 5 bases for J; bases not matched to a gene: 14. CDR3 length: 16 amino acids. Per the germline V gene, CDR1 is DFQATT and CDR2 is SNEGSKA (reference sequence). CDR3 region: CSATPIGGNGQNIQYF. The CDR3 DNA reads as TGCAGTGCTACTCCCATCGGGGGGAACGGCCAAAACATTCAGTACTTC.

The sample holds many counts of this clonotype. The chain links TRBV4-3 to TRBJ2-4; the match to TRBD2 covers 9 bases. The CDR3 has 18 residues. Germline lookup yields CDR1 LGHNA and CDR2 YSLEER. V was pared by 1 base and J by 7 bases, with 14 bases of the junction left unmatched. For the CDR3, the DNA is TGCGCCAGCAGCCAAGCTTCATCTTTGGCGGGAGGGGGGAACATTCAGTACTTC. It codes for CASSQASSLAGGGNIQYF.

This chain connects TRBV6-1 to TRBJ2-1, with D uncertain. This CDR3 is 14 amino acids long. Trimming cost V 1 base and J 7 bases, with 11 bases left between them. Germline assignment: CDR1 MNHNS and CDR2 SASEGT. In DNA, the CDR3 is TGTGCCAGCAGTGAAGAGAGATCGAGGAATGAGCAGTTCTTC. This translates into CASSEERSRNEQFF.

This clonotype was detected a few times. The rearrangement links TRBV20-1 to TRBJ2-3; tentative D call: TRBD1 (6 bases). V was trimmed by 1 base and J by 3 bases, leaving 8 bases between them. Germline V gene data show CDR1 as DFQATT and CDR2 as SNEGSKA (reference sequence). This CDR3 has 13 amino acids. CDR3 region: CSARGRGTDTQYF. As DNA, the CDR3 is TGCAGTGCTAGAGGAAGGGGGACAGATACGCAGTATTTT.

This clonotype was seen a handful of times. This chain connects TRBV7-8 to TRBJ2-1; weak D call: TRBD1 (5 bases). This CDR3 is built from 17 residues. V shed 4 bases and J shed 12 bases, with 28 bases lying between them. The germline V gene encodes CDR1 SGHVS and CDR2 FQNEAQ. CDR3 DNA: TGTGCCAGCAGCTCGGCCATGGGGCCGGGTTCTTTTGTAGGGCAGTTCTTC. Residues: CASSSAMGPGSFVGQFF.

The V and J genes are TRBV5-1 and TRBJ2-3, with D tentatively TRBD1 or TRBD2 (5 bases each). CDR3 length: 16 amino acids. Trimming took 1 base from V and 3 from J, leaving 15 bases between them. CDR1 and CDR2 (germline): SGHRS, YFSETQ. The CDR3 spells CASSLTIVWGTDTQYF. The CDR3 bases are TGCGCCAGCAGCTTGACTATTGTTTGGGGGACAGATACGCAGTATTTT.

This clonotype was observed a handful of times. The J gene is TRBJ2-5, the V gene TRBV28; weak D call: TRBD2 (7 bases). This CDR3 contains 16 residues. Germline V gives CDR1 MDHEN, CDR2 SYDVKM. V was cut by 3 bases and J by 3 bases, with 17 bases left in between. The CDR3 sequence is CASSFFSGGGEETQYF. The CDR3 region has the DNA TGTGCCAGCAGTTTTTTTTCGGGGGGCGGAGAAGAGACCCAGTACTTC.

The chain has TRBV24-1 and TRBJ1-1, with 9 bases fitting TRBD1. Germline V gene lookup returns CDR1 KGHDR and CDR2 SFDVKD. This CDR3 has 15 amino acids. J was trimmed by 4 bases and V by 8 bases; bases with no gene match: 10. CDR3 sequence: CATKRDRDITTEAFF. CDR3 nucleotide sequence: TGTGCCACCAAGAGGGACAGGGATATTACCACTGAAGCTTTCTTT.

V and J are TRBV5-4 and TRBJ2-7; 8 bases agree with TRBD1. The CDR3 sequence is 14 residues long. Germline V gene data show CDR1 as SGHNT and CDR2 as YYREEE (reference sequence). J lost 5 bases, V lost 1 base, and 5 bases had no gene match. The CDR3 DNA reads TGTGCCAGCAGCTTGATCGGGACAGGAGACGAGCAGTACTTC. This codes for CASSLIGTGDEQYF. Based on the CDR3 plus reference TRBV5-4 and TRBJ2-7, the full variable domain is ETGVTQSPTHLIKTRGQQVTLRCSSQSGHNTVSWYQQALGQGPQFIFQYYREEENGRGNFPPRFSGLQFPNYSSELNVNALELDDSALYLCASSLIGTGDEQYFGPGTRLTVT.

The chain links TRBV5-1 to TRBJ2-2, with 8 nucleotides matching TRBD1. V lost 9 bases and J lost 2; bases outside the gene matches: 6. The CDR3 runs 14 residues. CDR1 and CDR2 from the germline V gene are SGHRS and YFSETQ. CDR3 in amino acids: CATKDRVNTGELFF. DNA of the CDR3: TGCGCCACCAAGGACAGGGTAAACACCGGGGAGCTGTTTTTT.

The gene calls are TRBV12-3 or TRBV12-4 and TRBJ2-5, with D perhaps matching TRBD1 or TRBD2 (6 bases each). The V and J ends lost 5 bases and 5 bases respectively, with 15 bases between them. The CDR3 length is 14 residues. CDR3 coding DNA: TGTGCCAGCAGTCCCAGCCGGGGGCCGGAGACCCAGTACTTC. This encodes CASSPSRGPETQYF.

The V gene is TRBV7-2, the J gene TRBJ2-3, with D hard to call. The CDR3 has 15 amino acids. Germline V gene data show CDR1 as SGHTA and CDR2 as FQGNSA. Deletions cut 1 base from V and 0 bases from J, with 8 bases between. The CDR3 DNA sequence: TGTGCCAGCAGCTTAGTTGGCGCGAGCACAGATACGCAGTATTTT. This sequence encodes CASSLVGASTDTQYF.

The V and J genes are TRBV14 and TRBJ1-1; TRBD1 matches at 8 bases. V lost 6 bases to trimming and J lost 3 bases; unmatched junction nucleotides: 3. The CDR3 sequence is 13 residues long. From germline, CDR1 is SGHDN and CDR2 FVKESK. The DNA for the CDR3 is TGTGCCAGCAGTGACAGGGGCTACACTGAAGCTTTCTTT. It is translated as CASSDRGYTEAFF.